One sample yielded the 16 T cell receptor beta chains listed below, sequenced in a study of intratumoral heterogeneity in liver cancer. Tumour samples came from separate, distinct regions of the hepatocellular carcinoma nodule. Data came from immunoSEQ multiplex PCR; TCRdb stores just in-frame clones and leaves some out. Here the sample spans approximately 3,500 clones, more than 40% being singletons. The material sequenced was tumor tissue, taken before any cancer treatment. The receptors stem from a man between 65 and 85 years old with hepatocellular carcinoma.

This clone was seen a few times. This chain joins TRBV14 and TRBJ2-3; 7 bases match TRBD2. The CDR3 loop spans 17 amino acids. The trim removed 0 bases at V and 3 bases at J, leaving 9 bases unmatched. Per the germline V gene, CDR1 is SGHDN and CDR2 is FVKESK. This chain's CDR3 is CASSQEGGLVWTDTQYF. The DNA of the CDR3 is TGTGCCAGCAGCCAAGAAGGCGGACTAGTGTGGACAGATACGCAGTATTTT.

The chain combines TRBV15 with TRBJ2-5; TRBD1 aligns across 8 bases. The CDR3 is 16 residues long. Germline V gene lookup returns CDR1 LNHNV and CDR2 YYDKDF (reference sequence). The trim removed 4 bases at V and 0 bases at J, leaving 7 bases unmatched. The CDR3 spells CATSKTTGVYQETQYF. CDR3 bases: TGTGCCACCAGCAAGACGACAGGGGTCTACCAAGAGACCCAGTACTTC. The variable domain in full, completed from reference TRBV15 and TRBJ2-5, reads DAMVIQNPRYQVTQFGKPVTLSCSQTLNHNVMYWYQQKSSQAPKLLFHYYDKDFNNEADTPDNFQSRRPNTSFCFLDIRSPGLGDTAMYLCATSKTTGVYQETQYFGPGTRLLVL.

In its sample, this clone is medium-sized. CDR3 DNA sequence: TGTGCCAGCAGTTACAACAGGGTCACTGAAGCTTTCTTT. Encoded protein: CASSYNRVTEAFF. The rearrangement joins TRBV6-2 or TRBV6-3 to TRBJ1-1; maybe TRBD1 (6 bases). Trimming removed 2 bases at V and 4 bases at J, with 8 bases between. The germline V gene has CDR1 MNHEY and CDR2 SVGEGT. The CDR3 contains 13 residues.

This clone counts as medium-sized. The V call is TRBV7-6, the J call TRBJ2-2, with D perhaps matching TRBD2 (5 bases). The CDR3 is made up of 14 amino acids. Germline loops: CDR1 SGHVS, CDR2 FNYEAQ. With 5 bases removed from V and 3 bases from J, the gap between germline ends came to 10 bases. Here the CDR3 reads CASSGSSYTGELFF. CDR3 bases: TGTGCCAGCAGCGGGAGTTCCTACACCGGGGAGCTGTTTTTT.

The rearrangement links TRBV18 to TRBJ1-5, with a tentative D call TRBD1 (6 bases). V lost 5 bases, J lost 4 bases, and 9 bases lay in between. The length of the CDR3 is 13 residues. The germline gives CDR1 KGHSH, CDR2 LQKENI. The CDR3 spells CASSIDRNQPQHF. Here the CDR3 DNA reads TGTGCCAGCTCAATCGACAGGAATCAGCCCCAGCATTTT.

The chain carries TRBV18 and TRBJ1-1; D unresolved. The CDR3 is made up of 13 amino acids. Per the germline V gene, CDR1 is KGHSH and CDR2 is LQKENI. The ends were cut back, 3 bases at V and 0 bases at J, with 5 bases in the middle. CDR3 residues: CASSPSMNTEAFF. The CDR3 nucleotides read TGTGCCAGCTCACCTTCTATGAACACTGAAGCTTTCTTT.

This clone is labeled medium-sized. CDR3 protein: CASSAPTGESAYYGYTF. CDR3 nucleotide sequence: TGTGCCAGCAGCGCCCCGACGGGGGAATCGGCCTACTATGGCTACACCTTC. This rearrangement joins TRBV5-6 to TRBJ1-2, with a weak D call TRBD1 (5 bases). Per the germline V gene, CDR1 is SGHDT and CDR2 is YYEEEE. This CDR3 has 17 residues. V lost 4 bases and J 3 bases, leaving 22 bases between the germline ends.

This chain uses TRBV5-8 with TRBJ2-7, with D tentatively TRBD1 (6 bases). The V gene lost 0 bases and the J gene lost 3 bases, with 16 bases spanning the gap. Germline V CDR1 and CDR2: SGHTS, YDEGEE. The CDR3 contains 16 residues. Here the CDR3 DNA reads TGTGCCAGCAGCTTGGGTGACTCGGCAGGGGTCTACGAGCAGTACGTC. This translates into CASSLGDSAGVYEQYV.

The V and J genes are TRBV5-6 and TRBJ2-7, with D possibly being TRBD1 or TRBD2 (5 bases each). The ends were cut back, 0 bases at V and 0 bases at J, with 10 bases in the middle. Germline V gene data show CDR1 as SGHDT and CDR2 as YYEEEE. CDR3 size: 15 residues. In DNA form, the CDR3 reads TGTGCCAGCAGCTTGGTCGGGACCGTCTCCTACGAGCAGTACTTC. As protein: CASSLVGTVSYEQYF.

The chain carries TRBV5-1 and TRBJ1-3, with 7 bases identical to TRBD1. J gave up 4 bases and V 4 bases, and 5 bases lay outside the gene matches. The germline CDR1 and CDR2 sequences are SGHRS and YFSETQ. This CDR3 region has 14 residues. The chain's CDR3 is CASSLTGPGNTIYF. The CDR3 nucleotides are TGCGCCAGCAGCCTGACAGGGCCGGGAAACACCATATATTTT.

This rearrangement joins TRBV6-1 to TRBJ2-5; possible D gene TRBD1, 6 bases. V was shortened by 3 bases and J by 4 bases, with 9 bases between the two germline ends. There are 13 residues in the CDR3. Germline V gene sequence: CDR1 MNHNS, CDR2 SASEGT. The CDR3 here is CASSEGRGETQYF. As DNA, the CDR3 is TGTGCCAGCAGTGAGGGCAGGGGAGAGACCCAGTACTTC.

The chain combines TRBV11-2 with TRBJ2-3; D is tentatively TRBD1 or TRBD2 (6 bases each). V was clipped by 3 bases and J by 3 bases, with 22 bases between them. The CDR3 totals 18 residues. Germline assignment: CDR1 SGHAT and CDR2 FQNNGV. This chain's CDR3 is CASSFSDWGGGGTDTQYF. The CDR3 bases are TGTGCCAGCAGCTTTTCCGACTGGGGTGGAGGGGGGACAGATACGCAGTATTTT.

This chain uses TRBV6-5 with TRBJ2-1, with 9 bases aligning to TRBD2. CDR1 is MNHEY and CDR2 is SVGAGI in the germline V gene. The V segment lost 4 bases and the J segment 9 bases; nucleotides outside the gene matches: 7. CDR3 length: 14 amino acids. The CDR3 here is CASSFSRGGFEQFF. Here the CDR3 DNA reads TGTGCCAGCAGTTTTTCGCGGGGGGGCTTTGAGCAGTTCTTC.

This clone is termed medium-sized (0.01 to 0.1%). The chain is built from TRBV2 and TRBJ2-7; D is unresolved. The germline V gene encodes CDR1 SNHLY and CDR2 FYNNEI. This CDR3 is 14 amino acids long. Trimming removed 0 bases at V and 3 bases at J, with 9 bases between. CDR3 protein: CASSEAPSSYEQYV. CDR3 DNA sequence: TGTGCCAGCAGTGAAGCGCCGTCCAGCTACGAGCAGTACGTC.

Sample share makes this clone medium-sized. The chain carries TRBV9 and TRBJ2-3, with 8 bases that match TRBD2. The CDR3 covers 18 residues. Germline V CDR1 and CDR2: SGDLS, YYNGEE. V dropped 0 bases and J dropped 2; count of bases not matched to a gene: 11. CDR3 in DNA: TGTGCCAGCAGCGTAGGGATGGGGGGGACTAGGCCCACAGATACGCAGTATTTT. Translating gives CASSVGMGGTRPTDTQYF.

Here the CDR3 DNA reads TGTGCCAGCTCACCGTCCGGGGAGACCCAGTACTTC. Translation: CASSPSGETQYF. The genes are TRBV18 and TRBJ2-5; no firm D call. Trimming cost V 3 bases and J 5 bases, with 7 bases left between them. CDR3 length: 12 amino acids. Germline values: CDR1 KGHSH, CDR2 LQKENI.